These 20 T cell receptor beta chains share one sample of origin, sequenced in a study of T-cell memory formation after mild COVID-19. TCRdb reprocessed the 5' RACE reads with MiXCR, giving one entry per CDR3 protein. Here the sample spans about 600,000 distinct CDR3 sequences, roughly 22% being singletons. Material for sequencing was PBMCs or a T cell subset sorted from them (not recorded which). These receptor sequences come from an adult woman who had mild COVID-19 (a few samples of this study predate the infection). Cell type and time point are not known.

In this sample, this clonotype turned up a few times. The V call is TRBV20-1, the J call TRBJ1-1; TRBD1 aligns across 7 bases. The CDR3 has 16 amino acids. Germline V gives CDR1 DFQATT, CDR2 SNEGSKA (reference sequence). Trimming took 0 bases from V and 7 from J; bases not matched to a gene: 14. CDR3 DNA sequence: TGCAGTGCTAGAGATCCGAAGTTCGACAGGGCTCATGAAGCTTTCTTT. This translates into CSARDPKFDRAHEAFF.

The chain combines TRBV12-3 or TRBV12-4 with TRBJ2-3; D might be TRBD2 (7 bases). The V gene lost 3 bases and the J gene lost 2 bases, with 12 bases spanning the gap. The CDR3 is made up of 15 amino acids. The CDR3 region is CASSFRGAYTDTQYF. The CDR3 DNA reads TGTGCCAGCAGTTTCCGGGGGGCATACACAGATACGCAGTATTTT.

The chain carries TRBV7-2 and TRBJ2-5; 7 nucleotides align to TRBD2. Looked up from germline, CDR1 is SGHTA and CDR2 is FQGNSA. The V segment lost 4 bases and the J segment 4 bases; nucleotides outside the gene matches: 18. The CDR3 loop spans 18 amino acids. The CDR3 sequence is CASSSGVAGAYLGETQYF. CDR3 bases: TGTGCCAGCAGCTCGGGTGTGGCGGGAGCGTATTTGGGAGAGACCCAGTACTTC. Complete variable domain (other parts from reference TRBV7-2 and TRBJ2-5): GAGVSQSPSNKVTEKGKDVELRCDPISGHTALYWYRQSLGQGLEFLIYFQGNSAPDKSGLPSDRFSAERTGGSVSTLTIQRTQQEDSAVYLCASSSGVAGAYLGETQYFGPGTRLLVL.

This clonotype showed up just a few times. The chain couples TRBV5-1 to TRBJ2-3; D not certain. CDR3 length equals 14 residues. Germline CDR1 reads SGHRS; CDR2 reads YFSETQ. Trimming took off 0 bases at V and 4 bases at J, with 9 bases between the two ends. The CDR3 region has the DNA TGCGCCAGCAGCTTGGATTCCAGTTCAGATACGCAGTATTTT. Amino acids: CASSLDSSSDTQYF.

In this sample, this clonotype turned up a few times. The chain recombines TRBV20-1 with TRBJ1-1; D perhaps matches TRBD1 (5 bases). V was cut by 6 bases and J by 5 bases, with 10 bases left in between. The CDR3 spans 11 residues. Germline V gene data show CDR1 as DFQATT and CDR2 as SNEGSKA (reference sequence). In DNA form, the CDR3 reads TGCAGTGCGGAACAGGCAACTGAAGCTTTCTTT. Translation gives CSAEQATEAFF.

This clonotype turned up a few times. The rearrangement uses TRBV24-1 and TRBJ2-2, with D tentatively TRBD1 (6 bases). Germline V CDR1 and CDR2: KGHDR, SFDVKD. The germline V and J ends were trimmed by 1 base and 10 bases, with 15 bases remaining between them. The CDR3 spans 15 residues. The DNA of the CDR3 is TGTGCCACCAGTGATTTTGGTAAGGGGGTCGAGGAGCTGTTTTTT. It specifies CATSDFGKGVEELFF.

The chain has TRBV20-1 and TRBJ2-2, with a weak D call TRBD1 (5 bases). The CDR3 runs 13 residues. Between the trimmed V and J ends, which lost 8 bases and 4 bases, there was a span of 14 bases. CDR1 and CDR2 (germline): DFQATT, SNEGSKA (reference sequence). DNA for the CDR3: TGCAGTAAGAGACACAGGAGCACCGGGGAGCTGTTTTTT. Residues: CSKRHRSTGELFF.

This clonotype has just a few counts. The CDR3 DNA sequence: TGTGCCAGCAGCTTAGCCAGTCTGGACAGACGCTATGGCTACACCTTC. Translated, it gives CASSLASLDRRYGYTF. The rearrangement joins TRBV7-9 to TRBJ1-2; maybe TRBD1 (6 bases). V was trimmed by 0 bases and J by 4 bases, leaving 15 bases between them. In germline, CDR1 is SEHNR, CDR2 FQNEAQ (reference sequence). The CDR3 totals 16 residues.

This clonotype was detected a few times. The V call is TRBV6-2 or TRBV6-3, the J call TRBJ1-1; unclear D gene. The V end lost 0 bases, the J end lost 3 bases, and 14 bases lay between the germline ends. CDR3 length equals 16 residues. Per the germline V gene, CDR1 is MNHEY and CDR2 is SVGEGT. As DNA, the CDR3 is TGTGCCAGCAGTTACTCGGTTTGGGGAACCTACACTGAAGCTTTCTTT. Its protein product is CASSYSVWGTYTEAFF.

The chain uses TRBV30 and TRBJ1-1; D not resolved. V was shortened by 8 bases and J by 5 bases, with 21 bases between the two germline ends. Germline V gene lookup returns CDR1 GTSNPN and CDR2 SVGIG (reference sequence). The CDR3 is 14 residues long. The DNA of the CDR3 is TGTGCCGGAGGCTCCGGGATGTCGACGACTGAAGCTTTCTTT. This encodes CAGGSGMSTTEAFF.

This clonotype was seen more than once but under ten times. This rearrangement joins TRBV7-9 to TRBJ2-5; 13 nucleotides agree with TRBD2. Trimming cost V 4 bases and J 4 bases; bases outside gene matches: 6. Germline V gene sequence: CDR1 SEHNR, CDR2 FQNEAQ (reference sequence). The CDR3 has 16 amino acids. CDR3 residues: CASSSGLAGVLETQYF. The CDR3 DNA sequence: TGTGCCAGCAGCTCCGGACTAGCGGGAGTGCTAGAGACCCAGTACTTC. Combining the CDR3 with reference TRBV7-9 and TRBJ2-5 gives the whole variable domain DTGVSQNPRHKITKRGQNVTFRCDPISEHNRLYWYRQTLGQGPEFLTYFQNEAQLEKSRLLSDRFSAERPKGSFSTLEIQRTEQGDSAMYLCASSSGLAGVLETQYFGPGTRLLVL.

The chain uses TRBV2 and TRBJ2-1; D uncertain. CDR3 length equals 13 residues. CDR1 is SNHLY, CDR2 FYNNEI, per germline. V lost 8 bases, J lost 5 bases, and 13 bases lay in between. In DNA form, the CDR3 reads TGTGCCAGCCAAAGCGACGGTCACAATGAGCAGTTCTTC. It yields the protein CASQSDGHNEQFF. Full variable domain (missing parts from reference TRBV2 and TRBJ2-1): EPEVTQTPSHQVTQMGQEVILRCVPISNHLYFYWYRQILGQKVEFLVSFYNNEISEKSEIFDDQFSVERPDGSNFTLKIRSTKLEDSAMYFCASQSDGHNEQFFGPGTRLTVL.

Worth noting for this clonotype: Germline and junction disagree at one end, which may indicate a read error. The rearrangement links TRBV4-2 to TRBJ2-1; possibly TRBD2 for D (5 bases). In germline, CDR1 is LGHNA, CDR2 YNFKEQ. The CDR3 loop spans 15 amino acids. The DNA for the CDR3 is TGCGCCAGCAGCCAAGATCCCAGTGCTAGCACAGAGCAGTTCTTC. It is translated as CASSQDPSASTEQFF.

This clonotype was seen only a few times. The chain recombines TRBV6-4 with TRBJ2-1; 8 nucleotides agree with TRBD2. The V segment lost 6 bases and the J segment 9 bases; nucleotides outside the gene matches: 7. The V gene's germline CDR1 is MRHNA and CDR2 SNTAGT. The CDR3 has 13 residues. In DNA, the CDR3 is TGTGCCAGCAGCGTTAGCGGGAACGGTGAGCAGTTCTTC. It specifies CASSVSGNGEQFF.

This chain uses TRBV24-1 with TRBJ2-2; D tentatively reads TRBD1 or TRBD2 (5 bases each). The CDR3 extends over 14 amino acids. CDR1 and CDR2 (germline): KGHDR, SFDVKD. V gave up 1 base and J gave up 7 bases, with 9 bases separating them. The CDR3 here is CATSDFGDDGELFF. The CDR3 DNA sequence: TGTGCCACCAGTGATTTCGGGGACGACGGGGAGCTGTTTTTT.

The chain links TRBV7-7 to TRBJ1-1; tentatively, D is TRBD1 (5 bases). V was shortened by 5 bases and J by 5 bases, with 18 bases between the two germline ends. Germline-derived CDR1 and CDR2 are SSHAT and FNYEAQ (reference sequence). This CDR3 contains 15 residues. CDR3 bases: TGTGCCAGCAGCCCCCGCCCAGGGTTATGGACTGAAGCTTTCTTT. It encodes CASSPRPGLWTEAFF.

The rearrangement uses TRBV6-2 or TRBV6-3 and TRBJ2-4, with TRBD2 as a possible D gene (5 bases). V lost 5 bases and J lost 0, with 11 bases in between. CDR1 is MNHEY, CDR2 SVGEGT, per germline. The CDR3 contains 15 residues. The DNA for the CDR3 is TGTGCCAGCAGTCCGGACGGGATAGCCAAAAACATTCAGTACTTC. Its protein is CASSPDGIAKNIQYF.

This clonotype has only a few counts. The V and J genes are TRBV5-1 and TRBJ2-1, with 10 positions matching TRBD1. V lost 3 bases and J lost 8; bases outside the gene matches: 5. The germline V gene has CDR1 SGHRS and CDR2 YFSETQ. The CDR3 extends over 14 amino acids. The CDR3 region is CASSSTGGWDEQFF. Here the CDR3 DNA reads TGCGCCAGCAGCTCGACAGGGGGCTGGGATGAGCAGTTCTTC.

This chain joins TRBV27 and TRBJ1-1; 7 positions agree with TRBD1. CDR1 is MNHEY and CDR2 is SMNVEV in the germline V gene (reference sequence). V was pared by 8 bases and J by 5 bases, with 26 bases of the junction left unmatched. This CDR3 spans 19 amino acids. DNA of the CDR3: TGTGCCAGCGGCTCCGGGACAGAGGGGCATGGGGGGATCGTGACTGAAGCTTTCTTT. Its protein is CASGSGTEGHGGIVTEAFF.

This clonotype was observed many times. In DNA, the CDR3 is TGCGCCAGCAGCCGGGACCCCTTCCGGGACAAACAAGAGACCCAGTACTTC. Translation gives CASSRDPFRDKQETQYF. The gene calls are TRBV5-1 and TRBJ2-5, with D possibly TRBD1 on 6 matching bases. This CDR3 has 17 amino acids. CDR1 and CDR2 (germline): SGHRS, YFSETQ. The germline V and J ends were trimmed by 4 bases and 2 bases, with 21 bases remaining between them. Combining the CDR3 with reference TRBV5-1 and TRBJ2-5 gives the whole variable domain KAGVTQTPRYLIKTRGQQVTLSCSPISGHRSVSWYQQTPGQGLQFLFEYFSETQRNKGNFPGRFSGRQFSNSRSEMNVSTLELGDSALYLCASSRDPFRDKQETQYFGPGTRLLVL.